Listed here are 4 T cell receptor beta chains from one sample, sequenced in a study of T cells in Graves' hyperthyroidism and ophthalmopathy. Amplification of TCR beta CDR3 regions used RNA as the template. First-round RT-PCR of the TCR CDR3 relied on the HTBI primer set. Using its own MiXCR run on the multiplex PCR reads, TCRdb lists one record per CDR3 protein. The sample has roughly 290,000 distinct CDR3 sequences; more than 10% are singletons. Sequencing was carried out using blood. These receptors originate from a woman aged 30 to 39 with Graves' hyperthyroidism that later progressed to Graves' ophthalmopathy.

This clonotype has a handful of counts. This chain uses TRBV2 with TRBJ2-7, with D possibly matching TRBD1 (6 bases). The germline V and J ends were trimmed by 6 bases and 9 bases, with 15 bases remaining between them. CDR3 size: 12 residues. Germline assignment: CDR1 SNHLY and CDR2 FYNNEI. CDR3 in amino acids: CASRSPGQRQYF. CDR3 nucleotides: TGTGCCAGCAGGAGCCCGGGACAACGGCAGTACTTC.

In this sample, this clonotype turned up many times. CDR3 amino acids: CASSVRDRAMHEQYF. The CDR3, as DNA: TGTGCCAGCAGCGTCCGGGACAGGGCTATGCACGAGCAGTACTTC. The chain carries TRBV5-5 and TRBJ2-7; TRBD1 matches 9 bases. The J segment lost 5 bases and the V segment lost 4 bases, leaving 10 bases of the junction unmatched. Germline V CDR1 and CDR2: SGHKS, YYEKEE (reference sequence). The CDR3 is 15 amino acids.

V usage is TRBV10-2 and J usage is TRBJ2-1; 12 bases agree with TRBD2. Germline V gives CDR1 WSHSY, CDR2 SAAADI. V shed 1 base, J shed 10 bases, and the junction held 5 bases outside the gene matches. CDR3 size: 15 residues. The CDR3 is CASSELGLAGREQFF. The CDR3 region has the DNA TGCGCCAGCAGTGAGTTAGGACTAGCGGGAAGGGAGCAGTTCTTC.

In its sample, this clonotype was seen a few times. The CDR3 region is CASSEGNGQETQYF. The DNA of the CDR3 is TGTGCCAGCAGTGAGGGAAACGGTCAAGAGACCCAGTACTTC. The chain couples TRBV6-1 to TRBJ2-5; D is unclear. Germline CDR1 and CDR2: MNHNS and SASEGT. The CDR3 spans 14 residues. Between the trimmed V and J ends, which lost 3 bases and 2 bases, there was a span of 10 bases.